The clone carrying this TCR beta chain was recorded a few times. As yet, its antigen is unknown. This sample stems from a study of T cells in Graves' hyperthyroidism and ophthalmopathy. Study-level findings and limits: Appearing also in blood were most of the thyroid clonotypes expanded above 0.001.

RNA transcripts served as the template for amplifying TCR beta CDR3 regions. The HTBI primer set was used in a first-round RT-PCR of the TCR CDR3. From the multiplex PCR reads, TCRdb called clonotypes with MiXCR, one entry per CDR3 protein. In the table there are roughly 300,000 distinct CDR3 sequences, more than 11% of which are singletons. Recently diagnosed hyperthyroidism of less than 2 months' duration affected patients aged 18 to 65. The TCR comes from a woman younger than 45 with Graves' hyperthyroidism. The sequenced material came from blood.

The CDR3 here is CASRGQNYRGATEAFF. The DNA for the CDR3 is TGTGCCAGTAGGGGACAAAACTATCGGGGGGCCACTGAAGCTTTCTTT. The V call is TRBV19, the J call TRBJ1-1, with D possibly matching TRBD1 (6 bases). Germline-derived CDR1 and CDR2 are LNHDA and SQIVND (reference sequence). Deletions cut 6 bases from V and 4 bases from J, with 21 bases between. The CDR3 totals 16 residues.